The 10 T cell receptor beta chains in this list originate from one sample, sequenced in a study of T cells after yellow fever vaccination. TCRdb re-analysed the 5' RACE reads in MiXCR, keeping a single row per CDR3 protein. Of around 63,000 distinct CDR3 sequences in the sample, 7.4% were seen once. Sample: CD8+ T cells sorted from PBMCs, taken 15 days after the yellow fever booster vaccination. These receptors were obtained from a man aged 30 to 45 who received the YFV17D yellow fever vaccine.

This clonotype was recorded at least ten times. This rearrangement joins TRBV7-9 to TRBJ2-7; 9 bases are shared with TRBD2. The CDR3 loop spans 15 amino acids. J was trimmed by 5 bases and V by 2 bases; bases with no gene match: 7. Germline V CDR1 and CDR2: SEHNR, FQNEAQ (reference sequence). CDR3 bases: TGTGCCAGCAGCTTAACGGCGGGAGGGCCTAACGAGCAGTACTTC. It yields the protein CASSLTAGGPNEQYF.

This clonotype was seen a handful of times. The chain is built from TRBV29-1 and TRBJ2-2; D uncertain. The V gene's germline CDR1 is SQVTM and CDR2 ANQGSEA. The CDR3 extends over 13 amino acids. Trimming left V 2 bases short and J 3 bases short, with 7 bases between. CDR3 bases: TGCAGCGTTGAATTGCCCTACACCGGGGAGCTGTTTTTT. Protein product: CSVELPYTGELFF.

This clonotype was recorded many times. The genes are TRBV28 and TRBJ1-2; 8 bases map to TRBD1. CDR1 is MDHEN and CDR2 is SYDVKM in the germline V gene. J lost 9 bases, V lost 4 bases, and 10 bases had no gene match. The CDR3 has 14 amino acids. CDR3 coding DNA: TGTGCCAGCAGTTCAGGACAGGGCCTTTACAGCTACACCTTC. Translating gives CASSSGQGLYSYTF.

This clonotype was found many times. The chain joins TRBV7-9 to TRBJ1-1; D possibly corresponds to TRBD1 (6 bases). Germline CDR1 and CDR2: SEHNR and FQNEAQ (reference sequence). CDR3 size: 15 residues. V dropped 0 bases and J dropped 3 bases, with 11 bases sitting between them. CDR3 region: CASSLAQGADTEAFF. CDR3 nucleotides: TGTGCCAGCAGCTTAGCACAGGGTGCCGACACTGAAGCTTTCTTT.

At least ten counts were recorded for this clonotype. The rearrangement uses TRBV2 and TRBJ2-1; the match to TRBD2 covers 12 bases. The V gene end was trimmed by 7 bases and the J gene end by 8 bases; junction bases not matched to a gene: 6. CDR3 size: 14 residues. Per the germline V gene, CDR1 is SNHLY and CDR2 is FYNNEI. CDR3 sequence reads: CASKATSGSHEQFF. Written as DNA, the CDR3 is TGTGCCAGCAAGGCGACTAGCGGGAGCCATGAGCAGTTCTTC.

In its sample, this clonotype was seen many times. The gene calls are TRBV24-1 and TRBJ2-7; D unresolved. Trimming took off 6 bases at V and 5 bases at J, with 13 bases between the two ends. The germline V gene has CDR1 KGHDR and CDR2 SFDVKD. This CDR3 comprises 13 residues. The CDR3 here is CATSPALGNEQYF. The CDR3 DNA follows: TGTGCCACCAGTCCCGCGCTGGGCAACGAGCAGTACTTC.

This clonotype showed up many times. The chain combines TRBV7-6 with TRBJ2-1, with D possibly matching TRBD1 (7 bases). Germline V gene lookup returns CDR1 SGHVS and CDR2 FNYEAQ. The V and J ends lost 1 base and 4 bases respectively, with 14 bases between them. The CDR3 spans 16 residues. The CDR3 protein is CASSLVGGDSYNEQFF. The CDR3 coding sequence is TGTGCCAGCAGCTTAGTGGGCGGGGACAGTTACAATGAGCAGTTCTTC.

This clonotype was observed at least ten times. V usage is TRBV27 and J usage is TRBJ2-7, with D perhaps matching TRBD1 (5 bases). This CDR3 contains 13 residues. CDR1 and CDR2 from the germline V gene are MNHEY and SMNVEV (reference sequence). The V end was cut by 5 bases, the J end by 3 bases, with 11 bases between. CDR3 residues: CASSLSTGYEQYF. The CDR3 DNA follows: TGTGCCAGCAGTCTTAGCACAGGCTACGAGCAGTACTTC.

This clonotype has a count of ten or more. The chain links TRBV2 to TRBJ2-1, with D possibly TRBD2 on 6 matching bases. This CDR3 region has 13 residues. Trimming removed 8 bases from V and 9 bases from J, with 17 bases in between. The germline V gene has CDR1 SNHLY and CDR2 FYNNEI. CDR3 region: CASEGLLTPEQFF. As DNA, the CDR3 is TGTGCCAGCGAGGGACTTTTAACACCTGAGCAGTTCTTC.

In this sample, this clonotype turned up many times. The V and J genes are TRBV7-2 and TRBJ2-1; D is uncertain. The V and J ends lost 0 bases and 5 bases respectively, with 5 bases between them. This CDR3 region has 13 residues. Germline values: CDR1 SGHTA, CDR2 FQGNSA. The CDR3 nucleotides read TGTGCCAGCAGCTTAGCGGAGCACAATGAGCAGTTCTTC. Protein product: CASSLAEHNEQFF.